This TCR beta chain is drawn from a study of T-cell reconstitution after alpha-beta-depleted transplantation in children. TCRbeta library construction was performed incorporating unique molecular identifiers. TCRdb re-called the PCR reads through MiXCR, storing one row per CDR3 protein. The sample has 350,000 to 400,000 distinct CDR3 sequences, 10% to 15% seen once. The V gene end was trimmed by 2 bases and the J gene end by 3 bases; junction bases not matched to a gene: 9. CDR1 is SGHRS and CDR2 is YFSETQ in the germline V gene. The CDR3 contains 16 residues. The rearrangement uses TRBV5-1 and TRBJ2-7; 9 bases agree with TRBD1. Sequences were derived from PBMCs, sampled from the stem cell graft. The source is a human donor who donated a stem cell graft to a child with Fanconi anemia. The CDR3 region is CASSLGQGPSNYEQYF. As DNA, the CDR3 is TGCGCCAGCAGCTTAGGACAGGGGCCTTCCAACTACGAGCAGTACTTC.